This T cell receptor beta chain was retrieved from a study of CD8 T cells in ankylosing spondylitis. Germline V lookup: CDR1 LGHDT, CDR2 YNNKEL (reference sequence). Deletions cut 1 base from V and 2 bases from J, with 6 bases between. This CDR3 comprises 14 residues. Quantitative 5'-RACE with molecular barcodes produced the TCR beta libraries. TCRdb called the 5' RACE reads again in MiXCR, with one record for every CDR3 protein. The sample lists about 360,000 distinct CDR3 sequences; over 12% were seen once. This clonotype was seen only a few times. Its antigen remains unidentified. Notes on the study in general: Clones tied to disease were said to be significantly enriched in matched ankylosing spondylitis synovial fluid. Made up of 7 to 9 highly homologous variants, a TCR beta motif appeared characteristic of ankylosing spondylitis blood.

The sequence came from a male donor with ankylosing spondylitis or in good health (not recorded which). This sequence joins TRBV3-1 and TRBJ1-3, with a weak D call TRBD1 (5 bases). What was sequenced was blood, either unsorted or a sorted T cell fraction (not recorded which). The CDR3 DNA reads as TGTGCCAGCAGCCAAGTGGGGGCTGGAAACACCATATATTTT. Its protein is CASSQVGAGNTIYF.